This paragraph covers one TCR beta chain sequence. This specimen belongs to a study of Ad26.COV2.S vaccination and SARS-CoV-2 variants. Germline CDR1 MGHDK, CDR2 SYGVNS. V was clipped by 7 bases and J by 8 bases; unmatched bases: 10. The CDR3 totals 14 residues. Sequencing was performed with immunoSEQ multiplex PCR; in TCRdb, only in-frame clones are kept and a portion is missing. Among fewer than 900,000 clones listed, more than 70% were seen once. This sample's treatment: roughly 20 received Ad26.COV2.S at low or high dose, single or two shots; 5 received placebo; per-sample allocation not given. Sampling was done on day 63 after the first vaccine or placebo injection. Vaccination employed an Ad26 vector expressing the Wuhan-strain SARS-CoV-2 spike.

This clonotype originated in a person aged 18-65 years who received the Ad26.COV2.S COVID-19 vaccine or a placebo. V gene TRBV25-1 combines with J gene TRBJ2-1; 8 bases are shared with TRBD2. The sequenced sample was peripheral blood, obtained in a trial of Ad26.COV2.S vaccine versus placebo. CDR3 nucleotide sequence: TGTGCCAGCAAGGGTAGCGGGGCGGGGGATGAGCAGTTCTTC. Translated, it gives CASKGSGAGDEQFF.